This T cell receptor beta chain was identified in a study of shared clonotypes between healthy human individuals. The wider study: CD4 naive and CD4 memory each took three plates per donor, while CD8 naive took two and CD8 memory one.

Here immunoSEQ multiplex PCR was the method, and the copy in TCRdb shows in-frame clones only, minus some. This table holds around 2.1 million clones, 85% to 95% found once. The naive CD8 fraction comprised CD45RO-negative cells positively selected for CCR7 and excluded terminally differentiated effector memory CD45RA+ cells. Study-wide points: Some clonotypes were shared by all four sorted-subset donors, while others were not shared. The non-shared ones had lower generation probabilities than the shared ones. Sharing across four donors was seen in approximately 5.2% of naive CD4 clonotypes. Even with large depth, rarefaction showed that sorted-subset sequencing was incomplete.

Trimming left V 0 bases short and J 5 bases short, with 11 bases between. Germline CDR1 reads MNHNY; CDR2 reads SVGAGI (reference sequence). The CDR3 is 14 amino acids. Comments on this clone: The antigen is undetermined.

Source material: naive CD8+ T cells from PBMCs. The receptor's source is a man younger than 35 in good health. Some clones in this sample may be carry-over from other donors' samples. The chain is built from TRBV6-6 and TRBJ2-7, with a weak D call TRBD1 (5 bases). DNA for the CDR3: TGTGCCAGCAGTTACTCGGGCAGGGTGCACGAGCAGTACTTC. Translated: CASSYSGRVHEQYF.